This T cell receptor beta chain emerged from a study of cytomegalovirus exposure and HLA in healthy donors (TCRdb year 2017). At the level of the whole study: According to an earlier analysis of around 600 of the donors, about 179 million T cells yielded 90 million to 140 million unique TCR beta sequences and less than 300 Gb of sequence data. Approximately 300 gigabases of sequencing data and roughly 80 million unique TCR sequences made up an early release that covered approximately 700 HLA-typed donors. Of the 300 to 400 genotyped donors, roughly 85% fell in the genetic ancestry cluster associated with self-reported Caucasian donors. The study aimed to test whether signatures of past pathogen exposure could be identified by cataloging public T cell receptors. The study used immunosequencing to profile the T cell repertoires of about 670 subjects and linked those repertoires to cytomegalovirus serostatus. Along with the approximately 620-subject first cohort, a separate validation cohort of 120 different subjects was used. To predict cytomegalovirus infection status, the study brought together high-throughput TCR immunosequencing, statistical association of individual TCRs with disease status, and machine learning. A later analysis re-analyzed previously published TCR beta repertoires from 666 donors and added high-resolution HLA genotyping to study TCR occurrence patterns. The later analysis used no new phenotypic data to find candidate immune exposures, relying instead on TCR beta sequences and their occurrence across donors. An earlier analysis of roughly 580 of the donors used high-throughput TCR beta sequencing to judge whether each TCR beta V gene segment behaved as functional or pseudogenic. Donor age, sex, ethnicity and CMV serostatus were collected together with the repertoire data. A later genetic analysis took genome-wide SNP genotypes for 398 of the 666 donors and used that subset as a discovery cohort. Every repertoire in the discovery cohort had been generated on one and the same sequencing platform. Class I and class II HLA loci were covered by the typing at four-digit resolution. Typing coverage differed by locus: A, B, C, DRB1 and DQB1 were typed in roughly 629-630 donors, DQA1 in 500 to 550, DPA1 in 600 to 610, and DPB1 in 400 to 490. A handful of DR-DQ haplotypes were handled as single units for association and clustering because linkage in the cohort was strong. Across about 380 genotyped donors of the cohort, an average of about 220,000 unique TCR beta nucleotide sequences per donor were sequenced, and approximately 17% of those sequences were non-productive. General conclusions and limits of the study: The 87-base-pair reads could not distinguish some IMGT-functional V segments, including TRBV6-2 and TRBV6-3, so those segments were excluded. Compared with equally common non-associated chains, HLA-associated TCR beta chains in a later analysis were more clonally expanded and had lower generation probabilities. Because HLA typing was missing for some donors at each locus, association tests included only the typed subset. Most TCR sequences were seen in very few donors, while some public TCRs were found in many individuals. The earlier analysis of a few hundred of the donors excluded 15 to 20 rarely observed V segments, including chromosome 9 orphons, because counts were too low. The presence/absence analyses assumed that sequencing depth was roughly uniform across donors, and that assumption may not be true. According to the authors, the approach could potentially be generalized to other disease states and immunological phenotypes. A later genetic analysis reported fewer N-insertions in productive TCRs among donors in an Asian-associated ancestry cluster than the roughly 700-donor mean. In vitro tests confirmed that a few of the cytomegalovirus-associated TCR beta chains recognize cytomegalovirus antigens. A later analysis found that most CMV-associated TCR beta chains appeared HLA-restricted, with HLA associations seemingly driven largely by CMV exposure. An association between a missense DCLRE1C variant and V-gene and J-gene trimming of TCR beta chains was found in a later genetic analysis and replicated in an independent cohort. Specific HLA alleles were associated with 16,951 TCR beta sequences at a false discovery rate of 0.05 in a later analysis. Cytomegalovirus status was reported to be diagnosed by the classifier with high specificity and sensitivity in both the original and validation cohorts. Linkage disequilibrium might explain the correlated functional status among segregating V segments, but an unknown experimental factor could not be ruled out. When HLA alleles, especially DR and DQ, strongly co-occurred, TCR associations were difficult to assign to individual alleles. Immune exposure information for the cohort was limited to CMV serostatus. A later analysis reported that several top co-occurrence clusters appeared linked to parvovirus B19, influenza, CMV and Epstein-Barr virus. Only TCR beta chains were sequenced in this cohort, and the absence of alpha or paired-chain data limited detectable features. A further reported finding was that TCR beta sequences accurately predicted the HLA-A and HLA-B alleles for most subjects in the first cohort. A group of highly shared sequence variants was considered likely to be a technical artifact of the sequencing pipeline. The study listed around 160 TCR beta chains as associated with cytomegalovirus. A later analysis found that TCR association rates varied across HLA loci, with DRB1 alleles showing the most associated TCRs and HLA-C alleles the fewest. In an earlier analysis of 450 to 750 of the donors, most TCR beta V segments appeared in productive rearrangements about 87% or about 30% of the time, broadly matching IMGT annotations.

Concerning this clone itself: There is no known antigen for this receptor. No clone much larger than this one lies a single base away; base qualities are absent.

V is cut by 4 bases and J by 3 bases, and the space between the germline ends is 11 bases. Including cysteine and phenylalanine, the CDR3 has 13 amino acids. Only the CDR3 DNA stays, 39 bases, in frame from base 1. According to the germline V gene, CDR1 reads SGDLS and CDR2 reads YYNGEE. Library method: the immunoSEQ multiplex PCR assay. For the multiplex PCR, a mixture combining 60 forward primers for TCR Vbeta segments and 13 reverse primers for TCR Jbeta segments was used. A multiplex PCR assay on genomic DNA amplified the CDR3 region of rearranged TCR beta genes. On the Illumina HiSeq System, the amplified TCR beta libraries were sequenced as 87-base-pair reads. The paper's data handling went like this. A later analysis tallied around 87 million unique TCR beta chains across the 700 or so repertoires, and approximately 12 million of those chains were shared by two or more donors. Raw reads were error-corrected and collapsed into unique sequences with a nearest-neighbor algorithm that merged closely related sequences to remove PCR and sequencing errors. CDR3 sequences were aligned to IMGT reference sequences to assign V, D and J gene segments. For a sequence to be retained, a match of at least six nucleotides to both a V gene segment and a J gene segment was required. A rearrangement counted as productive if the CDR3 had no stop codons and remained in frame with V and J, and every other rearrangement counted as non-productive. CDR3 was defined by IMGT convention, running from the second conserved V-encoded cysteine to the conserved J-encoded phenylalanine. The earlier analysis of 500 to 750 of the donors excluded any sequence lacking an unambiguous match to a single V gene segment. An earlier analysis of roughly 590 of the donors called V segments functional above 56.7% productive rearrangements and segregating when the between-donor standard deviation exceeded 5%. A statistical classification framework was built to diagnose cytomegalovirus status from the catalog of TCR beta chain sequences. V and J gene assignment, in a later analysis, came from comparing TCR nucleotide sequences with IMGT/GENE-DB human TR gene sequences. A later analysis assigned CDR3 sequences and most-parsimonious VDJ recombination scenarios with the TCRdist pipeline. In a later analysis, every TCR beta chain was defined by the combination of its CDR3 amino acid sequence and its V-gene family, and reads without a unique V-gene family were dropped. To address suspected cross-contamination and a sequencing artifact, a later analysis removed around 600 highly shared, low-generation-probability nucleotide sequences. A later analysis calculated a clonal expansion index for each public chain from normalized within-repertoire ranks of inferred template counts. A later analysis computed generation probabilities with a VDJ recombination model fitted to out-of-frame rearrangements, and checked the results against IGoR. A later analysis scored TCR-TCR, TCR-HLA and TCR-CMV co-occurrence with hypergeometric tests, applying a repertoire-size bias correction to TCR pairs. In a later analysis, false discovery rates were estimated by permuting HLA or CMV assignments 20 times. In a later analysis, co-occurring TCRs were grouped with DBSCAN, and TCRdist sequence similarity was added when clustering was performed within HLA-allele-positive subsets. Repertoires with fewer than 30,000 or more than 120,000 public chains were left out of co-occurrence clustering, as were five repertoires with anomalous nucleotide sharing. The source is immuneACCESS, and TCRdb retained only in-frame sequences with V and J called. Part of the clones is not carried over; for the studies checked, unresolved V genes explain less than half of this, and the remainder is unexplained. V and J calls and clone size are as listed in that table; D and trimming were resolved from the DNA. For this sample the table gives around 190,000 clones, of which approximately 79% were detected only once. The ten largest clonotypes hold 0.65% to 0.75% of the sample.

The cohort comprised fewer than 700 healthy bone marrow donors. Cohort members were all nominally healthy when sampled, although unrecorded immune exposures were likely present. The donor tested CMV seronegative, placing the donor among the 350 to 400 seronegative members of the cohort. A peripheral blood sample was provided by each donor, and peripheral blood mononuclear cells were used for TCR beta sequencing. Genomic DNA extraction from the blood cell samples was performed with the Qiagen DNeasy Blood Extraction Kit. The receptor was isolated from a woman between 40 and 55 years old in good health and CMV-seronegative. The sequence is built from TRBV9 and TRBJ2-7; perhaps TRBD1 is the D gene, with 5 bases matching. The specimen sequenced was PBMCs. The bases read TGTGCCAGCAGCTCCACAGGCCGCTACGAGCAGTACTTC. This is translated as CASSSTGRYEQYF.